The subject of this entry is one T cell receptor beta chain. V was pared by 1 base and J by 3 bases, with 9 bases between. There are 14 residues in the CDR3. Germline V gene sequence: CDR1 SNHLY, CDR2 FYNNEI. TCRdb's table, derived via immunoSEQ multiplex PCR, lists solely in-frame clones and lacks some. The sample has some 1.5 million clones; approximately 98% are singletons. This sample is drawn from a study of shared clonotypes between healthy human individuals. The sample taken for sequencing was naive CD4+ T cells sorted from blood. Subset noted: CD45RA+ positively selected. The J gene is TRBJ1-2, the V gene TRBV2, with D uncertain. The clonotype was recovered from a man aged 30-40 years in good health. The CDR3 DNA follows: TGTGCCAGCAGTGAAGGCGGTAGGGACTATGGCTACACCTTC. Translating it yields CASSEGGRDYGYTF.